These T cell receptor beta chains were read from a single sample in a study of HIV-infected children after antiretroviral therapy interruption. One entry per CDR3 protein, called by TCRdb with MiXCR from the 3' RACE reads. Among 70,000 to 90,000 distinct CDR3 sequences listed, under 8% were seen once. Here the sequenced sample was CD45RA+ CD4+ T cells from PBMCs, pooled from several time points, taken from a donor given antiretroviral therapy, either interrupted or continuous. Receptors originate from a pool of human donors with HIV. Each CDR3 is given with its conserved first and last residue. The order of the fields is CDR3 DNA, CDR3 protein, V gene, J gene, clone size, D gene. The D gene is left open where the match is weak. Size values are once, few and many counts, or a class for expanded clones, and some rows have none.

TGTGCCAGCAGCCAAACCCCCCCAGCGGGACATAAAGTCGATGAGCAGTTCTTC	CASSQTPPAGHKVDEQFF	TRBV3-1	TRBJ2-1	many	-
TGTGCCAGCAGCTCCGTCGGTCTGCAGTTCTTC	CASSSVGLQFF	TRBV5-6	TRBJ2-1	once	-
TGCAGTGCTAGACGAGCGGGGGCCTCGAACACCGGGGAGCTGTTTTTT	CSARRAGASNTGELFF	TRBV20-1	TRBJ2-2	many	TRBD2
TGTGCCAGCAGCCCCCAGGACAGAGACCACATTCAGTACTTC	CASSPQDRDHIQYF	TRBV3-1	TRBJ2-4	many	-
TGTGCCAGCAGTTTCCGGGGGGTCCCGCCGGAACTAAGCTCCTACAATGAGCAGTTCTTC	CASSFRGVPPELSSYNEQFF	TRBV28	TRBJ2-1	many	TRBD2
TGTGCCAGCAGCCTCACACAGGGAACAAGGACTAATGAAAAACTGTTTTTT	CASSLTQGTRTNEKLFF	TRBV14	TRBJ1-4	few	-
TGTGCCAGCAGTTTGGCCGGGAGAACCTACGAGCAGTACTTC	CASSLAGRTYEQYF	TRBV28	TRBJ2-7	many	-
TGCGCCAGCAGCCGAGACAACCCCGGGGAAAAACTGTTTTTT	CASSRDNPGEKLFF	TRBV5-1	TRBJ1-4	-	-
TGTGCCAGCAGTTATGCCTCAGCCCTATTCAATCAGCCCCAGCATTTT	CASSYASALFNQPQHF	TRBV6-9	TRBJ1-5	few	-
TGCGCCAGCAGCTTGGAGTCAGGGTCTGGTCAGCCCCAGCATTTT	CASSLESGSGQPQHF	TRBV5-1	TRBJ1-5	many	-
TGTGCCAGCGGTTACGCAGACTATGCTGAGCAGTTCTTC	CASGYADYAEQFF	TRBV6-6	TRBJ2-1	many	-
TGTGCCAGCAGTGTACCAGGGGGCAATAATGGCTACACCTTC	CASSVPGGNNGYTF	TRBV12-3/TRBV12-4	TRBJ1-2	once	TRBD1
TGTGCCAGCAGTTGGGGACAGGGTAATAGGGAGACCCAGTACTTC	CASSWGQGNRETQYF	TRBV6-5	TRBJ2-5	many	TRBD1